The 10 T cell receptor beta chains below all came from one sample that was sequenced in a study of blood T cell repertoires in COVID-19. Sequenced by immunoSEQ multiplex PCR; TCRdb stores in-frame clones only, minus some. This sample has 260,000 or so clones, with approximately 80% found just once. Sequencing used peripheral blood. The receptors come from a human donor in a cohort sampled during active COVID-19.

The CDR3 reads CASSEVASGRFYEQFF. The CDR3 DNA sequence: TGTGCCAGCAGTGAAGTGGCTAGCGGGAGGTTCTATGAGCAGTTCTTC. The rearrangement joins TRBV6-1 to TRBJ2-1, with 11 nucleotides matching TRBD2. With V trimmed by 1 base and J by 8 bases, 7 bases remained unmatched. This CDR3 region has 16 residues. From germline, CDR1 is MNHNS and CDR2 SASEGT.

The chain recombines TRBV6-5 with TRBJ2-7; a weak D match, TRBD2 (6 bases). The germline V gene has CDR1 MNHEY and CDR2 SVGAGI. CDR3 length: 12 amino acids. V lost 6 bases and J lost 7, with 13 bases in between. CDR3 sequence: CASRRGLREQYF. Written as DNA, the CDR3 is TGTGCCAGCAGGCGGGGCTTGCGGGAGCAGTACTTC.

CDR3 bases: TGTGCCGCCTACAGGACCCCGGGAGCTTTTGGCTACACCTTC. This codes for CAAYRTPGAFGYTF. The chain combines TRBV6-5 with TRBJ1-2; D might be TRBD1 (5 bases). V lost 11 bases and J 7 bases, leaving 23 bases between the germline ends. CDR3 size: 14 residues. CDR1 is MNHEY, CDR2 SVGAGI, per germline.

On this clone: Germline and junction disagree at one end, which may indicate a read error. J is TRBJ1-5 and V is TRBV19; 7 bases agree with TRBD1. The V gene's germline CDR1 is LNHDA and CDR2 SQIVND (reference sequence). The CDR3 length is 15 residues. CDR3 nucleotides: TGTGCCAGTAGCATAGGACAGGCAGGCAATCAGCCCCAGCATTTT. Encoded protein: CASSIGQAGNQPQHF.

The V gene is TRBV20-1, the J gene TRBJ1-6; 12 bases are shared with TRBD1. Looked up from germline, CDR1 is DFQATT and CDR2 is SNEGSKA (reference sequence). This CDR3 is built from 17 residues. Trimming cost V 3 bases and J 10 bases; bases outside gene matches: 13. CDR3 region: CSASDPGQGASRSPLHF. The CDR3 coding sequence is TGCAGTGCTAGTGATCCGGGACAGGGGGCCTCCCGCTCACCCCTCCACTTT.

The V and J genes are TRBV5-1 and TRBJ2-3; 13 nucleotides align to TRBD2. This CDR3 region has 18 residues. Germline CDR1 is SGHRS and CDR2 is YFSETQ. The trim removed 4 bases at V and 1 base at J, leaving 9 bases unmatched. This CDR3 reads CASSSLPGLAGRTDTQYF. The CDR3 bases are TGCGCCAGCAGCAGCTTACCGGGACTAGCGGGGCGCACAGATACGCAGTATTTT. The whole variable domain, filled in from reference TRBV5-1 and TRBJ2-3, reads KAGVTQTPRYLIKTRGQQVTLSCSPISGHRSVSWYQQTPGQGLQFLFEYFSETQRNKGNFPGRFSGRQFSNSRSEMNVSTLELGDSALYLCASSSLPGLAGRTDTQYFGPGTRLTVL.

The gene calls are TRBV28 and TRBJ1-2; D is undetermined. Germline lookup yields CDR1 MDHEN and CDR2 SYDVKM. V was shortened by 5 bases and J by 1 base, with 14 bases between the two germline ends. CDR3 size: 15 residues. DNA of the CDR3: TGTGCCAGCAGTACTCCCTCGATCCGTAACTATGGCTACACCTTC. Its protein product is CASSTPSIRNYGYTF.

The chain joins TRBV19 to TRBJ1-1; unclear D gene. The CDR3 runs to 16 residues. V lost 3 bases and J 4 bases, leaving 18 bases between the germline ends. CDR1 LNHDA and CDR2 SQIVND come from the germline V gene (reference sequence). This chain's CDR3 is CASSIGSIISFTEAFF. In nucleotides, the CDR3 is TGTGCCAGTAGTATTGGGAGCATAATTAGTTTCACTGAAGCTTTCTTT.

The chain carries TRBV24-1 and TRBJ1-2; the match to TRBD1 covers 10 bases. Germline V gene data show CDR1 as KGHDR and CDR2 as SFDVKD. The CDR3 runs to 16 residues. J was trimmed by 6 bases and V by 3 bases; bases with no gene match: 9. The CDR3 spells CATSDRHGTGDHGYTF. The CDR3, as DNA: TGTGCCACCAGTGATAGACATGGGACAGGGGATCATGGCTACACCTTC.

The rearrangement joins TRBV18 to TRBJ1-4; D call uncertain. V lost 4 bases and J lost 8, with 11 bases in between. Germline assignment: CDR1 KGHSH and CDR2 LQKENI. This CDR3 region has 13 residues. The CDR3 reads CASSRVGGEKLFF. The CDR3 DNA reads as TGTGCCAGCTCACGGGTAGGAGGAGAAAAACTGTTTTTT. The entire variable domain, with the rest obtained from reference TRBV18 and TRBJ1-4, is as follows: NAGVMQNPRHLVRRRGQEARLRCSPMKGHSHVYWYRQLPEEGLKFMVYLQKENIIDESGMPKERFSAEFPKEGPSILRIQQVVRGDSAAYFCASSRVGGEKLFFGSGTQLSVL.